This TCR beta chain originates from a study of identical twins. TCRdb used MiXCR to reprocess the 5' RACE reads, holding one entry per CDR3 protein. The sample shows some 460,000 distinct CDR3 sequences, approximately 15% of them seen only once. The germline V gene encodes CDR1 LGHDT and CDR2 YNNKEL (reference sequence). Trimming removed 8 bases from V and 3 bases from J, with 7 bases in between. The CDR3 has 11 residues. Every one of the donors was a healthy Caucasian. The sample was also reused in another study, on yellow fever vaccine responses in identical twins.

V usage is TRBV3-1 and J usage is TRBJ2-5, with D hard to call. Material for sequencing was CD4+ T cells sorted from blood. This clonotype was obtained from a woman between 18 and 29 years old in good health. The CDR3 spells CASDGKETQYF. CDR3 DNA sequence: TGTGCCAGCGACGGAAAAGAGACCCAGTACTTC.